This T cell receptor (beta chain) was sequenced during a study of OX40 agonist ivuxolimab in advanced cancers. About the research overall: A history of anti-PD-1, anti-PD-L1 or anti-CTLA-4 therapy was acceptable, and 40% to 45% had some. Study-level results: Fewer expanded clones were found on average in CD4+ than in CD8+ T cells.

Only in-frame clones appear in the TCRdb table, and some are missing; sequencing was by immunoSEQ multiplex PCR. The sample has roughly 62,000 clones, around 86% seen once. Remarks on this clone: Its target is not known.

The sequence came from an adult with an advanced solid tumor such as melanoma, head and neck, liver or kidney cancer. Source: CD4+ or CD8+ T cells sorted from blood, taken in a trial of the OX40 agonist ivuxolimab.

The CDR3 nucleotides are TGTGCCAGCAGCGTAGTTGGGGGGAACACAGATACGCAGTATTTT. Translation gives CASSVVGGNTDTQYF. The rearrangement joins TRBV9 to TRBJ2-3, with a possible D match to TRBD2 (6 bases). This CDR3 is built from 15 residues. CDR1 is SGDLS, CDR2 YYNGEE, per germline. Trimming took 0 bases from V and 2 from J, leaving 10 bases between them.